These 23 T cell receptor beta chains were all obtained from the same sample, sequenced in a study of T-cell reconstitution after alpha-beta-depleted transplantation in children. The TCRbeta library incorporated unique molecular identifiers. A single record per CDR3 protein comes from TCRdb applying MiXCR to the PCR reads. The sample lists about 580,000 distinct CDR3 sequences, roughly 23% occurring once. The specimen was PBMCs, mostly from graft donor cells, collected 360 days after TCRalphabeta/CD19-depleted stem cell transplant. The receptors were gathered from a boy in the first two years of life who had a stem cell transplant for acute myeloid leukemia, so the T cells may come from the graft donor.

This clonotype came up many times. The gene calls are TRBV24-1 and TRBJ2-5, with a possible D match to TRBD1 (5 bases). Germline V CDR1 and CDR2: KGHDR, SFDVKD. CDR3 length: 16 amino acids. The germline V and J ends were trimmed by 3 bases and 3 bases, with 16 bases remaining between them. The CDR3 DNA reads TGTGCCACCAGTGATCTTCGTCCAGGGTCGGAAGAGACCCAGTACTTC. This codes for CATSDLRPGSEETQYF.

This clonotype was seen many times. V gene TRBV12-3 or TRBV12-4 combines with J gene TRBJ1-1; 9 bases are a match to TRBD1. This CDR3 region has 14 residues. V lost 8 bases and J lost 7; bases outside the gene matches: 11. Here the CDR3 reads CASGRQGEVGEAFF. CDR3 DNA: TGTGCCAGCGGCAGACAGGGGGAAGTGGGTGAAGCTTTCTTT.

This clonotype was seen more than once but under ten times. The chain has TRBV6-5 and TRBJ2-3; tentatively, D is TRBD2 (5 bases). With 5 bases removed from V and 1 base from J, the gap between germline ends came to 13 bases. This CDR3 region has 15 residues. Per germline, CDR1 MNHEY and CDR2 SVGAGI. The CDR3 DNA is TGTGCCAGCAGTCAGAGAGGGATCGGCACAGATACGCAGTATTTT. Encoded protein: CASSQRGIGTDTQYF.

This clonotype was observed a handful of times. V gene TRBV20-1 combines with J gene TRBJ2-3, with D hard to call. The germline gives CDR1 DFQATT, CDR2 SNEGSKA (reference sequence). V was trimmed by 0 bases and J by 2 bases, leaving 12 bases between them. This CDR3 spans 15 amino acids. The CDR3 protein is CSARDYLVHTDTQYF. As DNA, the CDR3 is TGCAGTGCTAGAGATTATTTAGTGCACACAGATACGCAGTATTTT.

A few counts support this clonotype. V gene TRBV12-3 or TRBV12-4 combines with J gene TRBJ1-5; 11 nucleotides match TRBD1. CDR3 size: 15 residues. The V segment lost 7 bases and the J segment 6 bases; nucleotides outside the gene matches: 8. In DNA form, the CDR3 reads TGTGCCAGCAAAACGGGACAGGGGGTTGTTCAGCCCCAGCATTTT. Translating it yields CASKTGQGVVQPQHF.

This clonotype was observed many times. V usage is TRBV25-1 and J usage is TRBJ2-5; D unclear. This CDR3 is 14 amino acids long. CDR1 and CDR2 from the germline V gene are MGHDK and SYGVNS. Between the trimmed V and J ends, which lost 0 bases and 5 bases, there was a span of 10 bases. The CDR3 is CASSEYRRVETQYF. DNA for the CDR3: TGTGCCAGCAGTGAATATAGAAGGGTTGAGACCCAGTACTTC. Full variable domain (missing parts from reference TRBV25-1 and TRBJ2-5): EADIYQTPRYLVIGTGKKITLECSQTMGHDKMYWYQQDPGMELHLIHYSYGVNSTEKGDLSSESTVSRIRTEHFPLTLESARPSHTSQYLCASSEYRRVETQYFGPGTRLLVL.

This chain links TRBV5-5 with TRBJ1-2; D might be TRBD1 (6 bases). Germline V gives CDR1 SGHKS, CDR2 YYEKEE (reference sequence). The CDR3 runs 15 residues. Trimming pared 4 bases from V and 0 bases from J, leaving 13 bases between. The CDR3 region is CASSRGTPSNYGYTF. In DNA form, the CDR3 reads TGTGCCAGCAGCCGCGGGACACCATCTAACTATGGCTACACCTTC.

This CDR3 reads CASSYNRAKGNEQFF. The CDR3 DNA sequence: TGTGCCAGCAGTTACAACAGGGCCAAGGGGAATGAGCAGTTCTTC. This chain links TRBV6-5 with TRBJ2-1; tentatively, D is TRBD1 (6 bases). Germline values: CDR1 MNHEY, CDR2 SVGAGI. The germline V and J ends were trimmed by 2 bases and 7 bases, with 15 bases remaining between them. This CDR3 is 15 amino acids long.

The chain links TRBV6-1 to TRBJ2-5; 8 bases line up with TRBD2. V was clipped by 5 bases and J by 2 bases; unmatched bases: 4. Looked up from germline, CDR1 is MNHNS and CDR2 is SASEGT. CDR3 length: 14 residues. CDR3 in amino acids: CASSNSGIQETQYF. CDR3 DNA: TGTGCCAGCAGTAATAGCGGGATACAAGAGACCCAGTACTTC.

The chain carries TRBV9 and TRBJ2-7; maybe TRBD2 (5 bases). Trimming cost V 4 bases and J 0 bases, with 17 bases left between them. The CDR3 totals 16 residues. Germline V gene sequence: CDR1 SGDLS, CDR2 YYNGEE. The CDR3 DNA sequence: TGTGCCAGCAGCAGGTCCGGGAACCCAGACTCCTACGAGCAGTACTTC. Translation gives CASSRSGNPDSYEQYF.

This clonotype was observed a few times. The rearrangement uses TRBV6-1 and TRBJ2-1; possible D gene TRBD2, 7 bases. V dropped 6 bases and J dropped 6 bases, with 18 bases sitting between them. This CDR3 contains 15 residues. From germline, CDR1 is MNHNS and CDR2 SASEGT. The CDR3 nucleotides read TGTGCCAGCAGCCGGGAGGCGGCAGGGGTCAATGAGCAGTTCTTC. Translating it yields CASSREAAGVNEQFF.

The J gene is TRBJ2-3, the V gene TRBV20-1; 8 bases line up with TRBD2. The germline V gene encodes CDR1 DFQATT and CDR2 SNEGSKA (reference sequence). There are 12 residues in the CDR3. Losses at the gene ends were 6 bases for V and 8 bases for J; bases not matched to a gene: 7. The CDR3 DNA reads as TGCAGTGCCGACCCCGGGGGGGGTACGCAGTATTTT. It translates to CSADPGGGTQYF.

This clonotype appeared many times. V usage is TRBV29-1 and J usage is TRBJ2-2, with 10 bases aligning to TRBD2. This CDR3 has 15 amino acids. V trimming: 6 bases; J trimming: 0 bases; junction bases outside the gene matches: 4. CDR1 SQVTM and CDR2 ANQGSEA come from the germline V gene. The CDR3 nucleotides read TGCAGCGTGCTAGCGGGGGCGACGAACACCGGGGAGCTGTTTTTT. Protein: CSVLAGATNTGELFF.

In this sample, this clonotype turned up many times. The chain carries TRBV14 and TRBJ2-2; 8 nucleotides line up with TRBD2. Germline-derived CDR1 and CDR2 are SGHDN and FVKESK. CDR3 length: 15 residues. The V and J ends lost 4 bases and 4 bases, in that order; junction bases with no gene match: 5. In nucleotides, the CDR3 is TGTGCCAGCAGCCCGGGACTAGGGGCCACCGGGGAGCTGTTTTTT. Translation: CASSPGLGATGELFF.

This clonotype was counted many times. The CDR3 nucleotides read TGCAGCGTGAAGACCTCGAGCACTGAAGCTTTCTTT. The encoded protein is CSVKTSSTEAFF. The chain couples TRBV29-1 to TRBJ1-1; D unresolved. Between the trimmed V and J ends, which lost 6 bases and 4 bases, there was a span of 12 bases. Per germline, CDR1 SQVTM and CDR2 ANQGSEA. This CDR3 region has 12 residues.

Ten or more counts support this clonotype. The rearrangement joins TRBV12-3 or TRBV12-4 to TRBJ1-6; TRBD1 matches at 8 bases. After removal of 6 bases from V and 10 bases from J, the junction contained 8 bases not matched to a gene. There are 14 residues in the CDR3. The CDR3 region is CASSQRTGNSPLHF. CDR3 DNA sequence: TGTGCCAGCAGCCAGAGGACAGGGAACTCACCCCTCCACTTT.

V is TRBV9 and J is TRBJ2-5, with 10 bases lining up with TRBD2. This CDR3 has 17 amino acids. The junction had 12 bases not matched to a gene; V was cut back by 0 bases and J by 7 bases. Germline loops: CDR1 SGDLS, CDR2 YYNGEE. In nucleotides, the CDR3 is TGTGCCAGCAGCGTAGTTCCTAGCGGGAGCCTCGGGGGGACCCAGTACTTC. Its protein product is CASSVVPSGSLGGTQYF.

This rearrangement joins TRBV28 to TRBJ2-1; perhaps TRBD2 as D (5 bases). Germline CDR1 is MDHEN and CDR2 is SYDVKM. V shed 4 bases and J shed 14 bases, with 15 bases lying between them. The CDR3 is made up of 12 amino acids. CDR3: CASSSRPSGEFF. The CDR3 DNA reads TGTGCCAGCAGTTCCCGACCGTCCGGGGAGTTCTTC.

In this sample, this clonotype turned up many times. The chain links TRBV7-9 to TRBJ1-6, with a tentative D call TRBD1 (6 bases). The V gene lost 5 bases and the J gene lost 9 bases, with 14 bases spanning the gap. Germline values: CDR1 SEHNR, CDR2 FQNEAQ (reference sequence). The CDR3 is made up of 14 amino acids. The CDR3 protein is CASSPQGGGSPLHF. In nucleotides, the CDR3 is TGTGCCAGCAGCCCACAGGGAGGAGGTTCACCCCTCCACTTT. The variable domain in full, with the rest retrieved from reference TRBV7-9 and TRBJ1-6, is DTGVSQNPRHKITKRGQNVTFRCDPISEHNRLYWYRQTLGQGPEFLTYFQNEAQLEKSRLLSDRFSAERPKGSFSTLEIQRTEQGDSAMYLCASSPQGGGSPLHFGNGTRLTVT.

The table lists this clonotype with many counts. The CDR3 sequence is CASSLRGPTEAFF. In nucleotides, the CDR3 is TGTGCCAGCAGCTTAAGGGGACCCACTGAAGCTTTCTTT. The chain is built from TRBV7-9 and TRBJ1-1; D may be TRBD1 (5 bases). Germline V gene sequence: CDR1 SEHNR, CDR2 FQNEAQ (reference sequence). Trimming removed 2 bases at V and 4 bases at J, with 8 bases between. The CDR3 is made up of 13 amino acids.

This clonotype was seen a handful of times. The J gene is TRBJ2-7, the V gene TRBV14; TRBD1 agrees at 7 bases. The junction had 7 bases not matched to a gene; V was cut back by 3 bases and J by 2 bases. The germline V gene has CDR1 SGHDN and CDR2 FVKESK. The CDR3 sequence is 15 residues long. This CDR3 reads CASSQYGQAAYEQYF. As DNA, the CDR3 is TGTGCCAGCAGCCAGTACGGACAGGCCGCCTACGAGCAGTACTTC.

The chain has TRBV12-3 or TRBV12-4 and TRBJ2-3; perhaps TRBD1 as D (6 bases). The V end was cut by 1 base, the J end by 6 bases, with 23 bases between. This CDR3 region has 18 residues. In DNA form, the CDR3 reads TGTGCCAGCAGTTTAGTCTATACGGTATTCGGCAGGGGCGATACGCAGTATTTT. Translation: CASSLVYTVFGRGDTQYF.

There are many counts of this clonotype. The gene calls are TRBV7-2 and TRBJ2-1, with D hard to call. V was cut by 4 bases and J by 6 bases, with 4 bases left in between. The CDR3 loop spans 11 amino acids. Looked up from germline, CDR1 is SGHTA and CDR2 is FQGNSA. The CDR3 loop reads CASSSPNEQFF. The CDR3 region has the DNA TGTGCCAGCAGCTCCCCCAATGAGCAGTTCTTC.